A single T cell receptor (beta chain) is shown here with its context. The V gene's germline CDR1 is SGHRS and CDR2 YFSETQ. Trimming shortened V by 0 bases and J by 1 base, and 7 bases separated the two germline ends. The CDR3 has 15 residues. Treatment noted: over 15 received Ad26.COV2.S at low or high dose, single or two shots; about 5 received placebo; per-sample allocation not given. The samples date from day 63 after the first vaccine or placebo injection. Profiling relied on immunoSEQ multiplex PCR, and the TCRdb table lists in-frame clones only, not all of them. The sample holds around 450,000 clones, 85% to 90% seen once. This sample is part of a study of Ad26.COV2.S vaccination and SARS-CoV-2 variants. About the research overall: COV1001, an Ad26.COV2.S trial, supplied this vaccine-arm donor. Each vaccinee took Ad26.COV2.S intramuscularly, once or twice 56 days apart.

This clonotype was sampled from a person between 18 and 65 years old who received the Ad26.COV2.S COVID-19 vaccine or a placebo. The chain has TRBV5-1 and TRBJ2-2, with D unclear. Sequenced here: peripheral blood, sampled in a trial of Ad26.COV2.S vaccine versus placebo. The CDR3 DNA follows: TGCGCCAGCAGCTTGGGACTTATGAACACCGGGGAGCTGTTTTTT. Protein sequence: CASSLGLMNTGELFF.